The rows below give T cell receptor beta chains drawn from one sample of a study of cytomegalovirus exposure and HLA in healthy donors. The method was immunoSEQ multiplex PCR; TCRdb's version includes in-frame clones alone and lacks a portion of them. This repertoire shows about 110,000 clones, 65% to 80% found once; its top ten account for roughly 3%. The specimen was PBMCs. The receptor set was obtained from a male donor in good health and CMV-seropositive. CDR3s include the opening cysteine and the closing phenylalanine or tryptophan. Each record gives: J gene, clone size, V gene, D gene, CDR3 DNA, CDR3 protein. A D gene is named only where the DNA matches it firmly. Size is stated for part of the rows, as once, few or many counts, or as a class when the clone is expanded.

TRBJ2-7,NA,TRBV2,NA,TGTGCCAGCAGATCGCCCGGGACTGGCCTGGGCGAGCAGTACTTC,CASRSPGTGLGEQYF
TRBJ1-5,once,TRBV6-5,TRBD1,TGTGCCAGCAGTTACTCAGGACAGGGAAATCAGCCCCAGCATTTT,CASSYSGQGNQPQHF
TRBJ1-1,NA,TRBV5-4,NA,TGTGCCAGCAGCTTGGGGAGAGCGAACACTGAAGCTTTCTTT,CASSLGRANTEAFF
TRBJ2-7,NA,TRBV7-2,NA,TGTGCCAGCAGCTTAGCGCTAAATTCTCACGAGCAGTACTTC,CASSLALNSHEQYF
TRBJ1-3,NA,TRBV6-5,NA,TGTGCCAGCAGTTATGGACGGGAGACCTCTGGAAACACCATATATTTT,CASSYGRETSGNTIYF
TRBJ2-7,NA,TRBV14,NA,TGTGCCAGCAGCGCGACAGGAGCAAACTCCTACGAGCAGTACTTC,CASSATGANSYEQYF
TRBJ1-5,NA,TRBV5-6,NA,TGTGCCAGCAACCCGTGGGGGCGGCCGAATCAGCCCCAGCATTTT,CASNPWGRPNQPQHF
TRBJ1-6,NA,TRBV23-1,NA,TGCGCCAGCAGTCAATGGCCAGGGCGTTATTCACCCCTCCACTTT,CASSQWPGRYSPLHF
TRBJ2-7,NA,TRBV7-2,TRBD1,TGTGCCAGCAGCTTAGGGGCAGGGGGCCGAGAGCAGTACTTC,CASSLGAGGREQYF
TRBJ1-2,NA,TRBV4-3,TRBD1,TGCGCCAGCAGCCAAAACCTAGGGGGCGCCCATGGCTACACCTTC,CASSQNLGGAHGYTF
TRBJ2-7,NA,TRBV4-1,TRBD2,TGCGCCAGCAGCCAATCTAGCGGGGGTTTATACGAGCAGTACTTC,CASSQSSGGLYEQYF
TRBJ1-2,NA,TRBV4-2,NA,TGTGCCAGCAGCCAAGATGCAGGGGATTCCTTCTATGGCTACACCTTC,CASSQDAGDSFYGYTF
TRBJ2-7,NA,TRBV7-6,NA,TGTGCCAGCAGCTTAGGTAGCGCCACCTACGAGCAGTACTTC,CASSLGSATYEQYF
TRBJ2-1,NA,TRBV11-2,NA,TGTGCCAGCAGCTTAGATAGGTCTAGTGTGTACAATGAGCAGTTCTTC,CASSLDRSSVYNEQFF
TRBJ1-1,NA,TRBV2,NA,TGTGCCAGCAATGAAGACAGAAACACTGAAGCTTTCTTT,CASNEDRNTEAFF
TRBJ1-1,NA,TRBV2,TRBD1,TGTGCCACCACTGAGGAACGGACAGGGAACACTGAAGCTTTCTTT,CATTEERTGNTEAFF